One sample yielded the 32 T cell receptor beta chains listed below, sequenced in a study of T cell responses to AZD1222 COVID-19 vaccine. Only in-frame clones appear in the TCRdb table, and some are missing; sequencing was by immunoSEQ multiplex PCR. The data show some 120,000 clones, with 70% to 90% seen just once and roughly 3.9% held by the top ten. The source material was peripheral blood, sampled on day 0 of MenACWY control vaccination. The receptors come from an adult in good health.

The V and J genes are TRBV6-2 or TRBV6-3 and TRBJ1-5; 7 bases agree with TRBD1. The ends lost 4 bases at V and 3 bases at J; junction bases unmatched: 6. This CDR3 spans 15 amino acids. Germline CDR1 and CDR2: MNHEY and SVGEGT. In DNA, the CDR3 is TGTGCCAGCAGTTCCGCAGGGGGATACAATCAGCCCCAGCATTTT. This encodes CASSSAGGYNQPQHF.

The J gene is TRBJ1-4, the V gene TRBV14, with 9 bases lining up with TRBD1. Germline CDR1 SGHDN, CDR2 FVKESK. The trim removed 2 bases at V and 13 bases at J, leaving 5 bases unmatched. This CDR3 has 13 residues. The CDR3 protein is CASSQITGGPLFF. CDR3 nucleotide sequence: TGTGCCAGCAGCCAAATAACAGGGGGCCCACTGTTTTTT.

This clone was seen once. The chain is built from TRBV2 and TRBJ1-2; no reliable D call. Looked up from germline, CDR1 is SNHLY and CDR2 is FYNNEI. The CDR3 has 13 amino acids. V lost 5 bases, J lost 2 bases, and 9 bases lay in between. The CDR3 sequence is CASSPSQNYGYTF. The CDR3 bases are TGTGCCAGCAGTCCCTCCCAGAACTATGGCTACACCTTC.

In nucleotides, the CDR3 is TGTGCCAGCAGCGTAGGGCAGGGAATGACAGATACGCAGTATTTT. It codes for CASSVGQGMTDTQYF. V gene TRBV9 combines with J gene TRBJ2-3, with TRBD1 as a possible D gene (5 bases). This CDR3 region has 15 residues. Per germline, CDR1 SGDLS and CDR2 YYNGEE. Trimming left V 0 bases short and J 3 bases short, with 11 bases between.

V gene TRBV15 combines with J gene TRBJ2-1; D perhaps matches TRBD2 (5 bases). The CDR3 length is 17 residues. Germline V CDR1 and CDR2: LNHNV, YYDKDF (reference sequence). Between the trimmed V and J ends, which lost 0 bases and 5 bases, there was a span of 17 bases. The CDR3 nucleotides read TGTGCCACCAGCAGAGATCGCAGGACTGGCACCGACAATGAGCAGTTCTTC. Translation: CATSRDRRTGTDNEQFF.

Written as DNA, the CDR3 is TGTGCCAGCTCACCTGTAGCAGGAGATACTGAAGCTTTCTTT. This sequence encodes CASSPVAGDTEAFF. The chain uses TRBV18 and TRBJ1-1; D gene unclear. V gave up 3 bases and J gave up 5 bases, with 13 bases separating them. The CDR3 consists of 14 residues. Germline assignment: CDR1 KGHSH and CDR2 LQKENI. The full variable domain, with the rest looked up from reference TRBV18 and TRBJ1-1, is NAGVMQNPRHLVRRRGQEARLRCSPMKGHSHVYWYRQLPEEGLKFMVYLQKENIIDESGMPKERFSAEFPKEGPSILRIQQVVRGDSAAYFCASSPVAGDTEAFFGQGTRLTVV.

The V gene is TRBV24-1, the J gene TRBJ1-1; D gene unclear. This CDR3 has 14 amino acids. V was trimmed by 10 bases and J by 0 bases, leaving 14 bases between them. Per germline, CDR1 KGHDR and CDR2 SFDVKD. This CDR3 is CATRAGGMNTEAFF. The CDR3 nucleotides read TGTGCCACTCGTGCTGGAGGGATGAACACTGAAGCTTTCTTT.

The chain employs TRBV6-5 and TRBJ2-7, with 7 bases lining up with TRBD1. Germline assignment: CDR1 MNHEY and CDR2 SVGAGI. The CDR3 runs to 14 residues. With V trimmed by 6 bases and J by 2 bases, 7 bases remained unmatched. CDR3 in DNA: TGTGCCAGCAGCTCCTCCGGGACAGCCTACGAGCAGTACTTC. This translates into CASSSSGTAYEQYF.

J is TRBJ1-4 and V is TRBV9; a possible D gene is TRBD1 (6 bases). From germline, CDR1 is SGDLS and CDR2 YYNGEE. The CDR3 is made up of 14 amino acids. Trimming took off 3 bases at V and 3 bases at J, with 9 bases between the two ends. The CDR3 sequence is CASSAGVSNEKLFF. CDR3 DNA sequence: TGTGCCAGCAGCGCAGGGGTCTCTAATGAAAAACTGTTTTTT. The entire variable domain, with the rest obtained from reference TRBV9 and TRBJ1-4, is as follows: DSGVTQTPKHLITATGQRVTLRCSPRSGDLSVYWYQQSLDQGLQFLIQYYNGEERAKGNILERFSAQQFPDLHSELNLSSLELGDSALYFCASSAGVSNEKLFFGSGTQLSVL.

The chain combines TRBV15 with TRBJ2-4, with a possible D match to TRBD1 (5 bases). This CDR3 region has 17 residues. Trimming cost V 1 base and J 2 bases, with 15 bases left between them. Per the germline V gene, CDR1 is LNHNV and CDR2 is YYDKDF (reference sequence). This CDR3 is CATSRGQPLLSKNIQYF. The CDR3, as DNA: TGTGCCACCAGCAGAGGACAGCCCCTATTGTCCAAAAACATTCAGTACTTC.

The CDR3 DNA is TGTGCCAGCAGCGAGAGGGGGGAGCTGTTTTTT. Its translation: CASSERGELFF. V and J are TRBV27 and TRBJ2-2; D not resolved. The CDR3 consists of 11 residues. The V gene lost 6 bases and the J gene lost 8 bases, with 7 bases spanning the gap. Germline V CDR1 and CDR2: MNHEY, SMNVEV (reference sequence).

The gene calls are TRBV10-3 and TRBJ2-1, with a possible D match to TRBD2 (6 bases). This CDR3 has 14 residues. Germline CDR1 is ENHRY and CDR2 is SYGVKD. V was clipped by 6 bases and J by 1 base, with 10 bases between them. The CDR3 loop is CAIREGGSYNEQFF. In DNA, the CDR3 is TGTGCCATCAGAGAGGGAGGTTCCTACAATGAGCAGTTCTTC.

This chain uses TRBV5-4 with TRBJ2-3; 8 bases fit TRBD2. Germline V CDR1 and CDR2: SGHNT, YYREEE (reference sequence). The CDR3 consists of 15 residues. The V and J ends lost 0 bases and 6 bases, in that order; junction bases with no gene match: 6. The CDR3, as DNA: TGTGCCAGCAGCTTGGACCCTAGCGGGTGGGATACGCAGTATTTT. Protein product: CASSLDPSGWDTQYF.

The V and J genes are TRBV5-6 and TRBJ2-2; D perhaps matches TRBD2 (6 bases). The CDR3 runs 15 residues. Looked up from germline, CDR1 is SGHDT and CDR2 is YYEEEE. Trimming took off 4 bases at V and 7 bases at J, with 17 bases between the two ends. The CDR3 here is CASSPGTGVNGELFF. CDR3 bases: TGTGCCAGCAGCCCCGGGACGGGGGTTAACGGGGAGCTGTTTTTT.

This clone was observed a few times. The V call is TRBV3-1 (or the pseudogene TRBV3-2), the J call TRBJ2-2; 14 bases are a match to TRBD2. This CDR3 spans 21 amino acids. The V gene end was trimmed by 1 base and the J gene end by 4 bases; junction bases not matched to a gene: 14. From germline, CDR1 is LGHDT and CDR2 YNNKEL (reference sequence). CDR3: CASSQGRLAGGPVAGTGELFF. For the CDR3, the DNA is TGTGCCAGCAGCCAAGGAAGACTAGCGGGGGGGCCGGTCGCGGGCACCGGGGAGCTGTTTTTT.

V is TRBV5-5 and J is TRBJ2-1; possible D gene TRBD1, 6 bases. The length of the CDR3 is 13 residues. CDR1 is SGHKS, CDR2 YYEKEE, per germline (reference sequence). The V end was cut by 0 bases, the J end by 6 bases, with 7 bases between. The CDR3 protein is CASSLDRANEQFF. The CDR3 DNA reads TGTGCCAGCAGCTTGGACAGGGCCAATGAGCAGTTCTTC.

The gene calls are TRBV7-9 and TRBJ2-7; the match to TRBD2 covers 11 bases. V trimming: 4 bases; J trimming: 6 bases; junction bases outside the gene matches: 11. Germline V gene sequence: CDR1 SEHNR, CDR2 FQNEAQ (reference sequence). This CDR3 is built from 16 residues. Here the CDR3 reads CASSSYSGGATAEQYF. The CDR3 DNA sequence: TGTGCCAGCAGCTCTTATAGCGGGGGGGCCACTGCCGAGCAGTACTTC.

The CDR3 DNA reads as TGTGCCAGCAGTTTATCGGGACTGGGAAACGAGCAGTACTTC. This translates into CASSLSGLGNEQYF. This chain joins TRBV27 and TRBJ2-7, with D maybe TRBD2 (6 bases). The CDR3 totals 14 residues. Trimming removed 0 bases from V and 5 bases from J, with 11 bases in between. CDR1 MNHEY and CDR2 SMNVEV come from the germline V gene (reference sequence).

The J gene is TRBJ1-3, the V gene TRBV7-2; no firm D call. This CDR3 is built from 14 residues. Germline assignment: CDR1 SGHTA and CDR2 FQGNSA. V lost 0 bases, J lost 0 bases, and 3 bases lay in between. The CDR3 region is CASSLAGSGNTIYF. The CDR3 nucleotides are TGTGCCAGCAGCTTAGCAGGCTCTGGAAACACCATATATTTT.

This chain uses TRBV5-1 with TRBJ2-7; possibly TRBD2 for D (5 bases). CDR1 is SGHRS, CDR2 YFSETQ, per germline. The germline V and J ends were trimmed by 0 bases and 4 bases, with 11 bases remaining between them. The CDR3 has 14 residues. CDR3: CASSLDGVAYEQYF. The CDR3 DNA is TGCGCCAGCAGCTTGGACGGGGTTGCGTACGAGCAGTACTTC.

The CDR3 sequence is CASSLGGGLKETQYF. The CDR3 nucleotides read TGTGCCAGCAGCTTAGGGGGGGGCTTGAAAGAGACCCAGTACTTC. The chain carries TRBV7-2 and TRBJ2-5, with D possibly being TRBD2 (7 bases). The V end was cut by 1 base, the J end by 3 bases, with 12 bases between. The CDR3 runs to 15 residues. Germline values: CDR1 SGHTA, CDR2 FQGNSA. The complete variable domain, with remaining parts taken from reference TRBV7-2 and TRBJ2-5, reads GAGVSQSPSNKVTEKGKDVELRCDPISGHTALYWYRQSLGQGLEFLIYFQGNSAPDKSGLPSDRFSAERTGGSVSTLTIQRTQQEDSAVYLCASSLGGGLKETQYFGPGTRLLVL.

The chain is built from TRBV7-2 and TRBJ1-2; no clear D. Looked up from germline, CDR1 is SGHTA and CDR2 is FQGNSA. The CDR3 is 14 amino acids. V was clipped by 4 bases and J by 0 bases, with 9 bases between them. The CDR3 loop is CASSSTVSNYGYTF. The CDR3 nucleotides are TGTGCCAGCAGCTCCACCGTTTCTAACTATGGCTACACCTTC.

The V gene is TRBV7-2, the J gene TRBJ2-3; D gene ambiguous. CDR1 and CDR2 (germline): SGHTA, FQGNSA. The CDR3 has 13 residues. The V gene lost 1 base and the J gene lost 3 bases, with 5 bases spanning the gap. This CDR3 reads CASSLDSTDTQYF. The DNA of the CDR3 is TGTGCCAGCAGCTTAGACTCTACAGATACGCAGTATTTT.

The chain employs TRBV29-1 and TRBJ2-3, with D perhaps TRBD2 (6 bases). The V end lost 6 bases, the J end lost 4 bases, and 17 bases lay between the germline ends. CDR3 size: 14 residues. Germline CDR1 is SQVTM and CDR2 is ANQGSEA. The CDR3 DNA sequence: TGCAGCGTCGAACGAGGAGGGGCCGCAGATACGCAGTATTTT. Protein: CSVERGGAADTQYF.

The chain is built from TRBV7-8 and TRBJ2-7; D may be TRBD1 (5 bases). Trimming removed 5 bases from V and 2 bases from J, with 13 bases in between. The V gene's germline CDR1 is SGHVS and CDR2 FQNEAQ. The CDR3 has 14 amino acids. The CDR3 DNA reads TGTGCCAGCAGCCGAAGATCCAGGGCCTACGAGCAGTACTTC. Its protein is CASSRRSRAYEQYF.

The genes are TRBV6-4 and TRBJ2-3, with D perhaps matching TRBD2 (5 bases). Trimming took off 2 bases at V and 2 bases at J, with 14 bases between the two ends. CDR1 is MRHNA and CDR2 is SNTAGT in the germline V gene. The CDR3 sequence is 16 residues long. This chain's CDR3 is CASSDPKLVSTDTQYF. The CDR3 region has the DNA TGTGCCAGCAGTGACCCAAAACTAGTATCCACAGATACGCAGTATTTT.

This clone was observed a handful of times. The J gene is TRBJ1-6, the V gene TRBV9, with 7 bases identical to TRBD1. The CDR3 loop spans 16 amino acids. CDR1 is SGDLS and CDR2 is YYNGEE in the germline V gene. Trimming took 3 bases from V and 7 from J; bases not matched to a gene: 10. The DNA of the CDR3 is TGTGCCAGCAGCGCTCGCCGGGACAGCTCCAATTCACCCCTCCACTTT. It is translated as CASSARRDSSNSPLHF.

This clone appeared a single time. This sequence joins TRBV19 and TRBJ2-2; D may be TRBD2 (5 bases). The ends were cut back, 9 bases at V and 2 bases at J, with 16 bases in the middle. The CDR3 has 15 amino acids. Germline V gene lookup returns CDR1 LNHDA and CDR2 SQIVND (reference sequence). The CDR3 nucleotides read TGTGCCAGCTCTAGCTTTGGGGAAAACACCGGGGAGCTGTTTTTT. Its protein product is CASSSFGENTGELFF.

The gene calls are TRBV24-1 and TRBJ2-3, with 7 bases lining up with TRBD1. V lost 5 bases, J lost 0 bases, and 10 bases stayed unmatched. Germline CDR1 reads KGHDR; CDR2 reads SFDVKD. This CDR3 spans 17 amino acids. The CDR3 DNA reads as TGTGCCACCAGTGGGGTTCCGGGACAGAGTAGCACAGATACGCAGTATTTT. Its protein product is CATSGVPGQSSTDTQYF.

The chain employs TRBV28 and TRBJ1-5; 7 bases line up with TRBD1. The CDR3 is 15 residues long. Germline trimming cut 4 bases from V and 4 bases from J; bases unmatched to any gene: 7. Germline V CDR1 and CDR2: MDHEN, SYDVKM. CDR3 sequence: CASSSAGGRNQPQHF. The CDR3 DNA reads TGTGCCAGCAGTTCGGCAGGGGGAAGGAATCAGCCCCAGCATTTT.

This chain uses TRBV7-9 with TRBJ2-5; no firm D call. The CDR3 contains 13 residues. In germline, CDR1 is SEHNR, CDR2 FQNEAQ (reference sequence). V lost 1 base to trimming and J lost 7 bases, with 10 bases between them. The CDR3 DNA sequence: TGTGCCAGCAGCTTAGTCGGTCAGGTGACCCAGTACTTC. Protein sequence: CASSLVGQVTQYF.

The V and J genes are TRBV6-5 and TRBJ1-2; D possibly corresponds to TRBD1 (5 bases). Trimming removed 0 bases at V and 5 bases at J, with 16 bases between. The CDR3 length is 16 residues. Germline CDR1 and CDR2: MNHEY and SVGAGI. The CDR3 is CASSYSRRGEGYGYTF. CDR3 coding DNA: TGTGCCAGCAGTTACTCGAGGAGGGGAGAGGGGTATGGCTACACCTTC.